The sequence of this TCR beta chain was determined in a study of blood T cell repertoires in COVID-19. Study context: Italy, Spain and the United States were the sources of the convalescent and acute COVID-19 samples.

This clone appeared a single time. Looked up from germline, CDR1 is MNHEY and CDR2 is SVGEGT. The CDR3 is 14 amino acids. The ends were cut back, 5 bases at V and 1 base at J, with 9 bases in the middle. Produced via immunoSEQ multiplex PCR; TCRdb's table is partial and in-frame only. The sample comprises roughly 260,000 clones, 75% to 85% of which are singletons, and around 4.7% rests with the top ten. This chain links TRBV6-2 or TRBV6-3 with TRBJ1-5, with D unclear. The receptor's source is a woman between 65 and 79 years old with acute or convalescent COVID-19. Sequenced sample: peripheral blood. CDR3 in amino acids: CASSHQESNQPQHF. In nucleotides, the CDR3 is TGTGCCAGCAGTCATCAGGAAAGCAATCAGCCCCAGCATTTT.